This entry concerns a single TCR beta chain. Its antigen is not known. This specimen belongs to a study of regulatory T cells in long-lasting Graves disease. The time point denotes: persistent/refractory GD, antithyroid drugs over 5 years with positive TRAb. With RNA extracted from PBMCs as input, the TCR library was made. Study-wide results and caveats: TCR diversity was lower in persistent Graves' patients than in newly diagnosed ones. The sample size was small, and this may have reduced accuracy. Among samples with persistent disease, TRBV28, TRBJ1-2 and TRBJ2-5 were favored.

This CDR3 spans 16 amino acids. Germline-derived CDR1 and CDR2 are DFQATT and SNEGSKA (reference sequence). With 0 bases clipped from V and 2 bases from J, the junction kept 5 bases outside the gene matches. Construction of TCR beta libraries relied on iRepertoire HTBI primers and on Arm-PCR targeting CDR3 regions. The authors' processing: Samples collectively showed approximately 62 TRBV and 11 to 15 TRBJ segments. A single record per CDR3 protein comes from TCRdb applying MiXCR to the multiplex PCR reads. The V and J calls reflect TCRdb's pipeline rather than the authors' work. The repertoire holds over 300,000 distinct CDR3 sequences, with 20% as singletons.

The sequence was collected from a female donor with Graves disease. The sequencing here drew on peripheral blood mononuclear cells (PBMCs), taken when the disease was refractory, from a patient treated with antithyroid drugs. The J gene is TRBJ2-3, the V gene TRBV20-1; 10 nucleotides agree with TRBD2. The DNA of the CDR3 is TGCAGTGCTAGAGATCCAGCGGGAGGGCCCACAGATACGCAGTATTTT. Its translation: CSARDPAGGPTDTQYF.